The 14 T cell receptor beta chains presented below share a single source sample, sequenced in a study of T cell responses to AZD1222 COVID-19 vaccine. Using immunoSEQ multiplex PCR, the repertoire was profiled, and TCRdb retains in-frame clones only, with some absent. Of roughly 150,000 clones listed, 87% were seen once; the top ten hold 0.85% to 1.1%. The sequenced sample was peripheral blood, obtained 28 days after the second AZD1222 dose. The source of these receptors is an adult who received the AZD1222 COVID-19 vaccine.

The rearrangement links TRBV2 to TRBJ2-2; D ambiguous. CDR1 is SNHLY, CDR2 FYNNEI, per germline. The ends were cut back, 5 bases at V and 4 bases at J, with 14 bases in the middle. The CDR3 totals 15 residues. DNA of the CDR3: TGTGCCAGCAGTCTTACCAGCTTGGGCACCGGGGAGCTGTTTTTT. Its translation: CASSLTSLGTGELFF.

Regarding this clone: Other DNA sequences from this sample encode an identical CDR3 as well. CDR3 loop: CASSFDRNYGYTF. The CDR3 region has the DNA TGTGCCAGCAGCTTTGATAGAAACTATGGCTACACCTTC. The chain is built from TRBV7-9 and TRBJ1-2; no firm D call. The CDR3 runs 13 residues. Trimming shortened V by 3 bases and J by 2 bases, and 7 bases separated the two germline ends. Per the germline V gene, CDR1 is SEHNR and CDR2 is FQNEAQ (reference sequence).

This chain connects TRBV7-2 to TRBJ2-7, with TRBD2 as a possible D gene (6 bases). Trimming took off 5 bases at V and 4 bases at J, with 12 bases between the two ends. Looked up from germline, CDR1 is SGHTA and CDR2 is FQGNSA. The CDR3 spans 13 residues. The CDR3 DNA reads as TGTGCCAGCAGCCCAATACGGGGGTACGAGCAGTACTTC. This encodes CASSPIRGYEQYF. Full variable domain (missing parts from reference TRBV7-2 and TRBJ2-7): GAGVSQSPSNKVTEKGKDVELRCDPISGHTALYWYRQSLGQGLEFLIYFQGNSAPDKSGLPSDRFSAERTGGSVSTLTIQRTQQEDSAVYLCASSPIRGYEQYFGPGTRLTVT.

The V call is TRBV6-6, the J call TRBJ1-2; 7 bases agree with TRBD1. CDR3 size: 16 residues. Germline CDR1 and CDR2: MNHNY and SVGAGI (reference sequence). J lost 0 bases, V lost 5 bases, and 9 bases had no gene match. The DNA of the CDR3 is TGTGCCAGCAGTCCTCCGAACAGGGGACCTAACTATGGCTACACCTTC. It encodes CASSPPNRGPNYGYTF.

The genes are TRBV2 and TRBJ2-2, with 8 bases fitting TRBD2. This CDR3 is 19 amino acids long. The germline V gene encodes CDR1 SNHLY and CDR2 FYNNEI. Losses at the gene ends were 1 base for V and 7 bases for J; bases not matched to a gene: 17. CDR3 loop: CASSEGKTRGGPRGGELFF. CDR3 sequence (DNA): TGTGCCAGCAGTGAAGGGAAGACTCGCGGGGGGCCAAGGGGCGGGGAGCTGTTTTTT.

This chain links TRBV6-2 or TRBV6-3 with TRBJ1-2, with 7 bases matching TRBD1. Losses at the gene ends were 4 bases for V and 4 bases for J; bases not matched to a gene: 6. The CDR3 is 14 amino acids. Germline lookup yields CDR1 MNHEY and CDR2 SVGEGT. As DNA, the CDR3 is TGTGCCAGCAGTTCCACGGGACAGATCTATGGCTACACCTTC. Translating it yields CASSSTGQIYGYTF.

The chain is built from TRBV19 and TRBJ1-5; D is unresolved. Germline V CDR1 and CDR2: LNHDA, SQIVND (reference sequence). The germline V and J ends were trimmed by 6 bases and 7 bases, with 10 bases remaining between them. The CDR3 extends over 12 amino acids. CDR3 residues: CASSPVYQPQHF. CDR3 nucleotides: TGTGCCAGTAGCCCAGTATACCAGCCCCAGCATTTT.

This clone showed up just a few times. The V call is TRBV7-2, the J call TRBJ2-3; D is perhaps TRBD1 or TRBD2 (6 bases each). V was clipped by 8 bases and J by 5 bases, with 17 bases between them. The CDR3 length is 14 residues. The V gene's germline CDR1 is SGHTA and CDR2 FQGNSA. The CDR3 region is CASAGGGHGDTQYF. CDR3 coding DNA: TGTGCCAGCGCCGGTGGGGGGCATGGAGATACGCAGTATTTT.

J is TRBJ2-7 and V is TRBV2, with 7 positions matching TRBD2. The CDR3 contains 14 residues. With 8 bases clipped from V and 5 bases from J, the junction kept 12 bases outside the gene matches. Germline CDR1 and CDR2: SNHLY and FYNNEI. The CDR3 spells CASGGGILRHEQYF. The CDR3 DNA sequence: TGTGCCAGCGGGGGGGGGATACTTCGGCACGAGCAGTACTTC.

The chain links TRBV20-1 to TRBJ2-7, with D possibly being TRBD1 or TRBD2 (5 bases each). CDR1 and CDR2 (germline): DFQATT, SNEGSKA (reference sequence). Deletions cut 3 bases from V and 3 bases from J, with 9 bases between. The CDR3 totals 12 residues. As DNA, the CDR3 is TGCAGTGCTAGTGGGACCGGCTACGAGCAGTACTTC. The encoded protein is CSASGTGYEQYF.

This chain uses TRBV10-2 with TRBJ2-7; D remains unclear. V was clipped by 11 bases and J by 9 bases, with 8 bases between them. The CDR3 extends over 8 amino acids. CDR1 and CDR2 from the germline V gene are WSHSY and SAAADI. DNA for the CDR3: TGCGCCCACCGAATGCAGTACTTC. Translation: CAHRMQYF.

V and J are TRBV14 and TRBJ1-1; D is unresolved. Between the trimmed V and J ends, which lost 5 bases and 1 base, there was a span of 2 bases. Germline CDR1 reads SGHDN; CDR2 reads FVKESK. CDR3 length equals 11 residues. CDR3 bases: TGTGCCAGCAGCAAGAACACTGAAGCTTTCTTT. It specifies CASSKNTEAFF.

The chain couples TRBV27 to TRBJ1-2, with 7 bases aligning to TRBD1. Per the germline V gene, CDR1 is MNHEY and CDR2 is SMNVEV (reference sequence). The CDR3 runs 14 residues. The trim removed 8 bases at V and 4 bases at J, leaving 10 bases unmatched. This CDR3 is CASGPGQSFYGYTF. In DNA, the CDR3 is TGTGCCAGCGGGCCGGGACAGAGTTTCTATGGCTACACCTTC.

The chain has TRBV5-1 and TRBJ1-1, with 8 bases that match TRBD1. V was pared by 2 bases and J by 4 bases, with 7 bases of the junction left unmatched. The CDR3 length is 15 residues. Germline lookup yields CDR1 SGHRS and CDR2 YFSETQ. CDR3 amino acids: CASSFSGGQSTEAFF. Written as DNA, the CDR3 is TGCGCCAGCAGCTTCTCAGGGGGCCAGTCCACTGAAGCTTTCTTT. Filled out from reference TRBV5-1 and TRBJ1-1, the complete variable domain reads KAGVTQTPRYLIKTRGQQVTLSCSPISGHRSVSWYQQTPGQGLQFLFEYFSETQRNKGNFPGRFSGRQFSNSRSEMNVSTLELGDSALYLCASSFSGGQSTEAFFGQGTRLTVV.